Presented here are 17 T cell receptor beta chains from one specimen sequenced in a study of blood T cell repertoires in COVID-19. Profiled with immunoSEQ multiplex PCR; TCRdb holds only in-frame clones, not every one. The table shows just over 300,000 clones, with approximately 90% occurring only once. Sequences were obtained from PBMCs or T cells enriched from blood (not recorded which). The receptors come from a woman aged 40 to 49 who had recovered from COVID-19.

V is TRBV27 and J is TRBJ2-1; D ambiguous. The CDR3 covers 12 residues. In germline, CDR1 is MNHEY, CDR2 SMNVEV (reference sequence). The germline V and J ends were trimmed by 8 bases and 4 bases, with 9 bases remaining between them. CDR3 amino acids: CASGPLYNEQFF. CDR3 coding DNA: TGTGCCAGCGGCCCTTTATACAATGAGCAGTTCTTC.

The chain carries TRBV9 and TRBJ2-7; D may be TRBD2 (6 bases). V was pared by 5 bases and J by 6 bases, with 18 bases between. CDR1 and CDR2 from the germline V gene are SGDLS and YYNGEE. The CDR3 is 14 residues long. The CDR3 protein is CASSRTSSQGEQYF. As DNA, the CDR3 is TGTGCCAGCAGTCGTACTAGCTCTCAGGGCGAGCAGTACTTC.

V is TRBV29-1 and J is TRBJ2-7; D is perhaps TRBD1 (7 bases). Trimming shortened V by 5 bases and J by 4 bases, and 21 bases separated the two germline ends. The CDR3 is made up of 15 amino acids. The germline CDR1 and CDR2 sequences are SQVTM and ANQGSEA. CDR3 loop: CSVTITGEVRYEQYF. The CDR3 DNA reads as TGCAGCGTTACCATTACAGGGGAGGTTAGGTACGAGCAGTACTTC.

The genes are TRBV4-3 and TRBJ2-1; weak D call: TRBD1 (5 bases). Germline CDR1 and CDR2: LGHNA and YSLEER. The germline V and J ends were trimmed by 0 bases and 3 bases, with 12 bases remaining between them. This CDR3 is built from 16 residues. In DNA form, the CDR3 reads TGCGCCAGCAGCCAAGATTTTCAGGGTGTCTACAATGAGCAGTTCTTC. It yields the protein CASSQDFQGVYNEQFF.

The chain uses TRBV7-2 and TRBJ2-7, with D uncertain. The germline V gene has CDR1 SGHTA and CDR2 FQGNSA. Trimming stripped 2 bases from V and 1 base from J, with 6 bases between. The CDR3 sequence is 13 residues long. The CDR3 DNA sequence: TGTGCCAGCAGCTTATGGGCATCCTACGAGCAGTACTTC. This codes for CASSLWASYEQYF.

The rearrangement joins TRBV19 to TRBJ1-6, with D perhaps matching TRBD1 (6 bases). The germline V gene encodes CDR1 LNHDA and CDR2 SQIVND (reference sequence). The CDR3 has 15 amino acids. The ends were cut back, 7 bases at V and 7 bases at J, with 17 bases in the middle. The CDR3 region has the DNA TGTGCCAGTAACCTGGACATCACAGGGAATTCACCCCTCCACTTT. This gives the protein CASNLDITGNSPLHF.

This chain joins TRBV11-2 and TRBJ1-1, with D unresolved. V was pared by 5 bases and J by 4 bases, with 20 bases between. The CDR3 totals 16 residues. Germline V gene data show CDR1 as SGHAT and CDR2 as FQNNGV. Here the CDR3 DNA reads TGTGCCAGCAGCCCCCCCTCAGTAAGAGGCGGCACTGAAGCTTTCTTT. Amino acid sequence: CASSPPSVRGGTEAFF. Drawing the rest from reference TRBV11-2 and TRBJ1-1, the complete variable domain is EAGVAQSPRYKIIEKRQSVAFWCNPISGHATLYWYQQILGQGPKLLIQFQNNGVVDDSQLPKDRFSAERLKGVDSTLKIQPAKLEDSAVYLCASSPPSVRGGTEAFFGQGTRLTVV.

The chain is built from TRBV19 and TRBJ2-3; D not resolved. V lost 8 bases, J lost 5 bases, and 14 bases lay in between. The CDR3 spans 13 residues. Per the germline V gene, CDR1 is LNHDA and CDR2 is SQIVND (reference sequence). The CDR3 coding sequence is TGTGCCAGTGGCAGTCAACGTGGAGATACGCAGTATTTT. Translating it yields CASGSQRGDTQYF.

The CDR3, as DNA: TGTGCCAGCAGCTTACGATATGGACAGGCTCTTTTGAACACTGAAGCTTTCTTT. Its protein is CASSLRYGQALLNTEAFF. The chain couples TRBV5-6 to TRBJ1-1, with 7 positions matching TRBD1. V lost 2 bases and J lost 0; bases outside the gene matches: 13. In germline, CDR1 is SGHDT, CDR2 YYEEEE. The CDR3 sequence is 18 residues long.

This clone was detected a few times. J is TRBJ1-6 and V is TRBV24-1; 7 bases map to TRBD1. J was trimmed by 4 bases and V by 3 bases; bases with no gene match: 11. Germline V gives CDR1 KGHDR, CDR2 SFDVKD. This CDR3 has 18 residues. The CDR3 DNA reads TGTGCCACCAGTGATACCCTTCAGGGGGAACCTTATAATTCACCCCTCCACTTT. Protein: CATSDTLQGEPYNSPLHF.

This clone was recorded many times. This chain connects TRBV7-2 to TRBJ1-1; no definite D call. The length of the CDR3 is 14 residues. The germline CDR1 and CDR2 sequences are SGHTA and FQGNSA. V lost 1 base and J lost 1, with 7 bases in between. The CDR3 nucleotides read TGTGCCAGCAGCTTAGTGTACAGGAACACTGAAGCTTTCTTT. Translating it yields CASSLVYRNTEAFF.

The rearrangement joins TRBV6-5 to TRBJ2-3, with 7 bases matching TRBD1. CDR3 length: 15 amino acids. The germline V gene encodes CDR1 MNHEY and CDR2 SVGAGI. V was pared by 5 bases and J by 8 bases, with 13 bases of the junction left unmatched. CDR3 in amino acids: CASSPGGSFGGTQYF. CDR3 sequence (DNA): TGTGCCAGCAGTCCAGGGGGTTCCTTCGGAGGTACGCAGTATTTT.

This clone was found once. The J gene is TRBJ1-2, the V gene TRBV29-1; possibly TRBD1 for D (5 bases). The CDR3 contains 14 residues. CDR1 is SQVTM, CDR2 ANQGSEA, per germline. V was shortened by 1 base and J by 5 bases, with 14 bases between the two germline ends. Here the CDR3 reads CSVEGWGDYYGYTF. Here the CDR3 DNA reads TGCAGCGTTGAAGGTTGGGGGGATTATTATGGCTACACCTTC.

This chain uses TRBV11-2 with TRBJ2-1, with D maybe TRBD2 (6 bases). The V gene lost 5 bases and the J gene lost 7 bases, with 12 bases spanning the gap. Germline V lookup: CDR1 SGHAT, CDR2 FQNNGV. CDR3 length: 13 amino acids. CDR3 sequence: CASSPLARNEQFF. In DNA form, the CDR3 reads TGTGCCAGCAGCCCGCTAGCGCGGAATGAGCAGTTCTTC.

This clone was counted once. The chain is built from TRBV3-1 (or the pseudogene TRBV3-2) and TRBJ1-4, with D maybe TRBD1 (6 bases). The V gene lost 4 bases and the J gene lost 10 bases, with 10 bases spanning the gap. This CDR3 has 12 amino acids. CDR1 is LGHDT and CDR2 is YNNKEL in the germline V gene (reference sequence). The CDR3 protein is CASSPGEGKLFF. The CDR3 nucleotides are TGTGCCAGCAGCCCAGGGGAAGGAAAACTGTTTTTT.

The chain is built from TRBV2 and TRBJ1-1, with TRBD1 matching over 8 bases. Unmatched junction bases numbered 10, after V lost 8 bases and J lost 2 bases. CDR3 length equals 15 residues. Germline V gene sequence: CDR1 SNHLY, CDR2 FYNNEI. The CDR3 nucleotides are TGTGCCAGCGCTCCCTTACAGGGGGTAAACACTGAAGCTTTCTTT. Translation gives CASAPLQGVNTEAFF. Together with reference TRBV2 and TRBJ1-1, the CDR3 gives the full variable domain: EPEVTQTPSHQVTQMGQEVILRCVPISNHLYFYWYRQILGQKVEFLVSFYNNEISEKSEIFDDQFSVERPDGSNFTLKIRSTKLEDSAMYFCASAPLQGVNTEAFFGQGTRLTVV.

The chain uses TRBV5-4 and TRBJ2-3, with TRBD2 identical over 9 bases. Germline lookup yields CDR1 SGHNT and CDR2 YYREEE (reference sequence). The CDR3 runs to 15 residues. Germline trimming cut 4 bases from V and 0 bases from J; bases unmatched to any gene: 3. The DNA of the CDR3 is TGTGCCAGCAGCCCGCGGGGGGGGAGCACAGATACGCAGTATTTT. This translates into CASSPRGGSTDTQYF.